These T cell receptor beta chains were read from a single sample in a study of cytomegalovirus exposure and HLA in healthy donors. Using immunoSEQ multiplex PCR, the repertoire was profiled, and TCRdb retains in-frame clones only, with some absent. The top ten hold around 7.1% of the sample, which has 150,000 or so clones, 60% to 85% seen once. Sequenced input: PBMCs. These receptor sequences come from a woman in her thirties or forties in good health and CMV-seropositive. CDR3s include the opening cysteine and the closing phenylalanine or tryptophan. A D gene is named only where the DNA matches it firmly. Clone size is not always given. Where it is, it says once, few, many or a class for expanded clones.

V: TRBV5-1; size: -; J: TRBJ2-3; D: TRBD1; DNA: TGCGCCAGCAGCTTAGGTCCGAGCACAGGGGGCGCAGATACGCAGTATTTT; CDR3: CASSLGPSTGGADTQYF
V: TRBV5-1; size: -; J: TRBJ2-2; D: TRBD1; DNA: TGCGCCAGCAGCCAAGCGGGACAGGGTACTACGAACACCGGGGAGCTGTTTTTT; CDR3: CASSQAGQGTTNTGELFF
V: TRBV20-1; size: -; J: TRBJ2-1; D: -; DNA: TGCAGTGCCATCTACAATGAGCAGTTCTTC; CDR3: CSAIYNEQFF
V: TRBV6-1; size: -; J: TRBJ1-5; D: -; DNA: TGTGCCAGCAGTGAATTGGGGGGGGCTTCGGCCGTGAATCAGCCCCAGCATTTT; CDR3: CASSELGGASAVNQPQHF
V: TRBV6-1; size: -; J: TRBJ2-5; D: -; DNA: TGTGCCAGCAGTTACGGGGAGACCCAGTACTTC; CDR3: CASSYGETQYF
V: TRBV6-1; size: -; J: TRBJ1-1; D: -; DNA: TGTGCCAGCAACCGAGAGGGGGGGGTTCCTGAAGCTTTCTTT; CDR3: CASNREGGVPEAFF
V: TRBV19; size: -; J: TRBJ1-5; D: -; DNA: TGTGCCAGTAGTATAAGAGGGTCGCCTAATCAGCCCCAGCATTTT; CDR3: CASSIRGSPNQPQHF
V: TRBV9; size: -; J: TRBJ1-1; D: -; DNA: TGTGCCAGCAGCGTAGTTCCCACAGGCAAAACTGAAGCTTTCTTT; CDR3: CASSVVPTGKTEAFF
V: TRBV4-1; size: -; J: TRBJ1-5; D: -; DNA: TGCGCCAGCAGCCAAGAGGTAGCCGTGGTAAGGAGCAATCAGCCCCAGCATTTT; CDR3: CASSQEVAVVRSNQPQHF
V: TRBV7-6; size: -; J: TRBJ1-2; D: -; DNA: TGTGCCAGCAGCTTCCTCAGTTCTTTTCTGGGCTACACCTTC; CDR3: CASSFLSSFLGYTF
V: TRBV5-6; size: few; J: TRBJ2-7; D: TRBD2; DNA: TGTGCCAGCAGCTTACTCAGCGGGGGGGCGTCGGGCGAGCAGTACTTC; CDR3: CASSLLSGGASGEQYF
V: TRBV2; size: few; J: TRBJ2-1; D: TRBD2; DNA: TGTGCCAGCCGTCGGACTAGCGGGGGGGCAAACAATGAGCAGTTCTTC; CDR3: CASRRTSGGANNEQFF
V: TRBV28; size: -; J: TRBJ1-2; D: TRBD1; DNA: TGTGCCAGCAGCCCAGGGGGCGCTGGCTACACCTTC; CDR3: CASSPGGAGYTF
V: TRBV7-9; size: -; J: TRBJ1-6; D: -; DNA: TGTGCCAGCAGCTCCAAGGCGGGTATCTCACCCCTCCACTTT; CDR3: CASSSKAGISPLHF
V: TRBV2; size: -; J: TRBJ2-5; D: -; DNA: TGTGCCAGCAGGAGAGGGGGGGCAGGAGAGACCCAGTACTTC; CDR3: CASRRGGAGETQYF
V: TRBV30; size: -; J: TRBJ2-7; D: TRBD1; DNA: TGTGCCTGGAATGTGAAACCCGGGACAGGGGGCCACGAGCAGTACTTC; CDR3: CAWNVKPGTGGHEQYF
V: TRBV2; size: -; J: TRBJ2-7; D: -; DNA: TGTGCCAGCAGTAGTCCCGGGACTTACGAGCAGTACTTC; CDR3: CASSSPGTYEQYF
V: TRBV5-1; size: -; J: TRBJ2-1; D: TRBD2; DNA: TGCGCCAGCAGCTTGCCCTCTAGCGGGGGGGCCGTAGATGAGCAGTTCTTC; CDR3: CASSLPSSGGAVDEQFF
V: TRBV4-1; size: -; J: TRBJ1-2; D: -; DNA: TGCGCCAGCAGCCAACCCCCCCTGCTTCAGCCGGGGACACGGTATGGCTACACCTTC; CDR3: CASSQPPLLQPGTRYGYTF
V: TRBV6-1; size: once; J: TRBJ2-2; D: -; DNA: TGTGCCAGCAGGACGGGACAGAACACCGGGGAGCTGTTTTTT; CDR3: CASRTGQNTGELFF
V: TRBV30; size: -; J: TRBJ2-3; D: -; DNA: TGTGCCAGAAGTAGCTCTCACACAGATACGCAGTATTTT; CDR3: CARSSSHTDTQYF
V: TRBV4-1; size: -; J: TRBJ1-2; D: TRBD1; DNA: TGCGCCAGCAGCCAATGGACAGGGGGCTATGGCTACACCTTC; CDR3: CASSQWTGGYGYTF
V: TRBV6-4; size: few; J: TRBJ2-1; D: -; DNA: TGTGCCAGCAGCGACCGCGGGGGCCCGGGGAATGAGCAGTTCTTC; CDR3: CASSDRGGPGNEQFF
V: TRBV5-1; size: -; J: TRBJ2-7; D: -; DNA: TGCGCCAGCAGCTTGCAGGGGACCTCCACTTACGAGCAGTACTTC; CDR3: CASSLQGTSTYEQYF
V: TRBV25-1; size: -; J: TRBJ1-5; D: -; DNA: TGTGCCAGCAGTGTACGCCCCCGGGACAATAGATTCGGTCAGCCCCAGCATTTT; CDR3: CASSVRPRDNRFGQPQHF
V: TRBV2; size: -; J: TRBJ1-1; D: -; DNA: TGTGCCAGCAGTTACGACAGTGCCCTTGAAGCTTTCTTT; CDR3: CASSYDSALEAFF
V: TRBV5-4; size: -; J: TRBJ2-6; D: -; DNA: TGTGCCAGCAGCTTGCGGGGGACTGGGGCCAACGTCCTGACTTTC; CDR3: CASSLRGTGANVLTF
V: TRBV11-2; size: -; J: TRBJ1-1; D: TRBD1; DNA: TGTGCCAGCAGCCCGGGGGACAGCCGGGACACTGAAGCTTTCTTT; CDR3: CASSPGDSRDTEAFF
V: TRBV28; size: -; J: TRBJ2-7; D: TRBD1; DNA: TGTGCCAGCAGACTCGACAGGGGCCCCACCTACGAGCAGTACTTC; CDR3: CASRLDRGPTYEQYF
V: TRBV5-4; size: -; J: TRBJ2-3; D: -; DNA: TGTGCCAGCAGCTTGAACAGTCTTGTAGGTACGCAGTATTTT; CDR3: CASSLNSLVGTQYF
V: TRBV13; size: -; J: TRBJ1-5; D: -; DNA: TGTGCCAGCACCCAGGGTAGCAATCAGCCCCAGCATTTT; CDR3: CASTQGSNQPQHF
V: TRBV2; size: -; J: TRBJ2-7; D: TRBD1; DNA: TGTGCCAGCAGTCCTTCTGGGACAGGGGTGTACGAGCAGTACTTC; CDR3: CASSPSGTGVYEQYF
V: TRBV9; size: -; J: TRBJ2-3; D: -; DNA: TGTGCCAGCAGCGTAGCGGTAAACACAGATACGCAGTATTTT; CDR3: CASSVAVNTDTQYF
V: TRBV15; size: -; J: TRBJ2-5; D: TRBD1; DNA: TGTGCCACCAGCACAAACCGGGACAGTATAGGCGAGACCCAGTACTTC; CDR3: CATSTNRDSIGETQYF
V: TRBV5-4; size: -; J: TRBJ2-1; D: TRBD1; DNA: TGTGCCAGCAGCTTGGAAGGGGGCTATTTATACGAGCAGTTCTTC; CDR3: CASSLEGGYLYEQFF
V: TRBV5-1; size: -; J: TRBJ2-7; D: TRBD1; DNA: TGCGCCAGCAGCTTGGTCCCCGAACAGGGGATACGGAGCGAGCAGTACTTC; CDR3: CASSLVPEQGIRSEQYF
V: TRBV2; size: -; J: TRBJ2-3; D: TRBD2; DNA: TGTGCCAGCAGAAAGACTAGCGGGGGCGAGGTAGATACGCAGTATTTT; CDR3: CASRKTSGGEVDTQYF
V: TRBV11-1; size: -; J: TRBJ2-1; D: -; DNA: TGTGCCAGCAGCGAAGAGCGGAGCAGCTACAATGAGCAGTTCTTC; CDR3: CASSEERSSYNEQFF
V: TRBV10-2; size: few; J: TRBJ1-6; D: TRBD1; DNA: TGCGCCAGCAGTGACCCTAAGGGACAGGGGGGGAGTAATTCACCCCTCCACTTT; CDR3: CASSDPKGQGGSNSPLHF
V: TRBV18; size: -; J: TRBJ2-1; D: -; DNA: TGTGCCAGCTCACCAGACTGGTACAATGAGCAGTTCTTC; CDR3: CASSPDWYNEQFF
V: TRBV18; size: -; J: TRBJ1-6; D: TRBD1; DNA: TGTGCCAGCTCCCAGGGGGGATATAATTCACCCCTCCACTTT; CDR3: CASSQGGYNSPLHF
V: TRBV7-9; size: -; J: TRBJ2-5; D: TRBD2; DNA: TGTGCCAGCAGGTTCCCCCCCCGCCTAGCGGGGGGGCAAAGGGAGACCCAGTACTTC; CDR3: CASRFPPRLAGGQRETQYF
V: TRBV5-1; size: -; J: TRBJ2-7; D: TRBD1; DNA: TGCGCCAGCAGCTTGGAGTCTCGCGGGACAGGGACGGGGGAGCAGTACTTC; CDR3: CASSLESRGTGTGEQYF
V: TRBV6-6; size: -; J: TRBJ2-7; D: TRBD1; DNA: TGTGCCAGCAGATCCGGGACAGGGGTTTACGAGCAGTACTTC; CDR3: CASRSGTGVYEQYF
V: TRBV7-3; size: once; J: TRBJ2-2; D: TRBD1; DNA: TGTGCCAGCAGCCCTCGACAGGGCGGAACCGGGGAGCTGTTTTTT; CDR3: CASSPRQGGTGELFF
V: TRBV19; size: -; J: TRBJ1-5; D: TRBD1; DNA: TGTGCCAGTAGTCCCGTAGGTTGGACAGGGCCCAATCAGCCCCAGCATTTT; CDR3: CASSPVGWTGPNQPQHF
V: TRBV2; size: few; J: TRBJ1-3; D: -; DNA: TGTGCCAGCAGTAAAACAGGGTCTGGAAACACCATATATTTT; CDR3: CASSKTGSGNTIYF
V: TRBV2; size: -; J: TRBJ2-3; D: TRBD1; DNA: TGTGCCAGCAGCGAACAGGGGTCCCGCACAGATACGCAGTATTTT; CDR3: CASSEQGSRTDTQYF
V: TRBV6-5; size: few; J: TRBJ1-2; D: -; DNA: TGTGCCAGCAGTTACCAACCGGGAGGGAGCTACACCTTC; CDR3: CASSYQPGGSYTF
V: TRBV5-1; size: -; J: TRBJ2-7; D: -; DNA: TGCGCCAGCAGCTTGTCCGGGGGCTACGAGCAGTACTTC; CDR3: CASSLSGGYEQYF
V: TRBV28; size: -; J: TRBJ1-4; D: -; DNA: TGTGCCAGCACTCCGTACAGCTCTAATGAAAAACTGTTTTTT; CDR3: CASTPYSSNEKLFF
V: TRBV5-6; size: -; J: TRBJ1-1; D: -; DNA: TGTGCCAGCAGCTTGGCGGCCCTACGCAAGAGGGCTTTCTTT; CDR3: CASSLAALRKRAFF
V: TRBV9; size: -; J: TRBJ2-1; D: TRBD2; DNA: TGTGCCAGCAGCTCCCGACTAGCGGGGTACAATGAGCAGTTCTTC; CDR3: CASSSRLAGYNEQFF
V: TRBV5-5; size: -; J: TRBJ1-1; D: -; DNA: TGTGCCAGCAGCAACAGGGAATCTGAAGCTTTCTTT; CDR3: CASSNRESEAFF
V: TRBV19; size: few; J: TRBJ2-4; D: TRBD2; DNA: TGTGCCACATCCCCTGTAGGGAACCTAGCGGGGGCCTCCAAAAACATTCAGTACTTC; CDR3: CATSPVGNLAGASKNIQYF
V: TRBV4-1; size: -; J: TRBJ1-5; D: -; DNA: TGCGCCAGCAGCCAAGCTAGGGGTCGGTTCGTCAATAGCAATCAGCCCCAGCATTTT; CDR3: CASSQARGRFVNSNQPQHF
V: TRBV9; size: -; J: TRBJ2-3; D: -; DNA: TGTGCCAGCAGCCGGTACCCTATGATGTCGGATACGCAGTATTTT; CDR3: CASSRYPMMSDTQYF
V: TRBV6-5; size: -; J: TRBJ2-3; D: TRBD2; DNA: TGTGCCAGCAGTTACTCAGGGGAGGGGACAGATACGCAGTATTTT; CDR3: CASSYSGEGTDTQYF